This TCR beta chain was sequenced for a study of vaccination and CD4 T cells after COVID-19. Points from the study as a whole: Researchers report that a median about 86% of reactive clones in convalescent patients surfaced only post-vaccination. Clonotypes reactive to SARS-CoV-2 had a median that went up from around 20 to 38, but not significantly.

This clonotype is medium-sized (0.01 to 0.1%) by share. Its antigen is as yet unknown. An Oncomine TCR Beta short-read assay was used to sequence the DNA from cultured CD4+ T cells. In TCRdb, the PCR reads were re-called with MiXCR into one record per CDR3 protein. The sample has a few thousand distinct CDR3 sequences; 21% are singletons. The V segment lost 4 bases and the J segment 3 bases; nucleotides outside the gene matches: 0. This CDR3 has 13 residues. Germline V gene data show CDR1 as GTSNPN and CDR2 as SVGIG (reference sequence). Treatment of the sample: roughly 11-day PBMC culture with coronavirus spike peptide pools or control peptides (ViraFEST assay).

Specimen: CD4+ T cells from blood, cultured in vitro. The source of this sequence is a human donor who had recovered from COVID-19. The chain employs TRBV30 and TRBJ1-6, with 7 bases matching TRBD1. The CDR3: CAWTGGYNSPLHF. In DNA form, the CDR3 reads TGTGCCTGGACAGGGGGCTATAATTCACCCCTCCACTTT.